This T cell receptor beta chain was identified during a study of T cells in Graves' hyperthyroidism and ophthalmopathy. This CDR3 region has 12 residues. Germline V lookup: CDR1 MNHNS, CDR2 SASEGT. Trimming took 0 bases from V and 8 from J, leaving 5 bases between them. A Clinical Activity Score of at least 3, a NOSPECS grade of at least 4 and a duration under 3 months were recorded in the ophthalmopathy patients. Patients with uncontrolled infections, other autoimmune diseases, pregnancy or lactation were excluded. Diagnostic decisions used clinical symptoms, serum thyroxine and TRAb, thyroid ultrasound and orbital computed tomography. In this sample, this clonotype turned up many times. Amplification targeted TCR beta CDR3 regions from RNA transcripts. The HTBI set primed first-round TCR CDR3 RT-PCR. TCRdb redid the calling of the multiplex PCR reads with MiXCR, one entry per CDR3 protein. In the table there are more than 500,000 distinct CDR3 sequences, more than 15% of which are singletons.

This receptor was obtained from a woman aged 25 to 39 with Graves' ophthalmopathy. Sequencing was performed on blood. This chain joins TRBV6-1 and TRBJ1-3; D gene ambiguous. CDR3 region: CASSEAGDTIYF. CDR3 sequence (DNA): TGTGCCAGCAGTGAAGCGGGAGACACCATATATTTT.